In this sample, the clone carrying this T cell receptor beta chain turned up many times. This specimen belongs to a study of T-cell memory formation after mild COVID-19. Trimming at V came to 3 bases and at J to 10 bases, leaving 5 bases not matched to a gene. Per the germline V gene, CDR1 is KGHDR and CDR2 is SFDVKD. This CDR3 has 13 amino acids. Barcoded TCR alpha and TCR beta cDNA libraries with UMIs came from 5'RACE using constant-segment primers. MiXCR, applied by TCRdb to the 5' RACE reads, yields one record per CDR3 protein. The sample lists about 470,000 distinct CDR3 sequences, nearly 25% occurring once.

The sample taken for sequencing was PBMCs or a T cell subset sorted from them (not recorded which). This sequence joins TRBV24-1 and TRBJ2-1; 7 positions agree with TRBD1. This TCR derives from an adult woman who had mild COVID-19 (a few samples of this study predate the infection). Cell type and time point are not known. CDR3: CATSDHRGSEQFF. DNA of the CDR3: TGTGCCACCAGTGATCACAGGGGAAGCGAGCAGTTCTTC.